This entry lists 8 T cell receptor beta chains sequenced from one sample in a study of T-cell reconstitution after alpha-beta-depleted transplantation in children. It was with unique molecular identifiers that the TCRbeta library was prepared. TCRdb re-derived calls from the PCR reads in MiXCR, one entry per CDR3 protein. The sample lists 250,000 to 300,000 distinct CDR3 sequences, around a tenth occurring once. This specimen was peripheral blood, taken 180 days after TCRalphabeta/CD19-depleted stem cell transplant. These receptors were collected from a male patient aged 2-9 years who had a stem cell transplant for chronic granulomatous disease, so the T cells may come from the graft donor.

This clonotype was seen a handful of times. The chain carries TRBV9 and TRBJ2-2, with TRBD1 matching 8 bases. V shed 0 bases and J 7 bases; nucleotides not matched to a gene: 5. This CDR3 is built from 15 residues. Per the germline V gene, CDR1 is SGDLS and CDR2 is YYNGEE. CDR3 amino acids: CASSVGAGGIGELFF. CDR3 nucleotides: TGTGCCAGCAGCGTAGGGGCAGGGGGCATCGGGGAGCTGTTTTTT.

This clonotype was observed at least ten times. The chain uses TRBV27 and TRBJ2-1, with TRBD1 matching 9 bases. The CDR3 contains 16 residues. With 6 bases clipped from V and 6 bases from J, the junction kept 12 bases outside the gene matches. The germline gives CDR1 MNHEY, CDR2 SMNVEV (reference sequence). The CDR3 bases are TGTGCCAGCAGACGTCCCGGGACAGGGTATGGCAATGAGCAGTTCTTC. As protein: CASRRPGTGYGNEQFF.

This chain uses TRBV28 with TRBJ2-1; TRBD2 matches 9 bases. Per germline, CDR1 MDHEN and CDR2 SYDVKM. The CDR3 runs 15 residues. The V segment lost 5 bases and the J segment 10 bases; nucleotides outside the gene matches: 12. CDR3 protein: CASSGSGSGRQEQFF. The CDR3 nucleotides read TGTGCCAGCAGTGGCTCTGGGAGCGGGAGGCAAGAGCAGTTCTTC.

This clonotype was detected many times. The chain couples TRBV11-2 to TRBJ2-1; a possible D gene is TRBD1 (6 bases). The V and J ends lost 2 bases and 1 base respectively, with 12 bases between them. The CDR3 consists of 16 residues. Germline CDR1 is SGHAT and CDR2 is FQNNGV. CDR3 DNA sequence: TGTGCCAGCAGCTTATACAGGGCGCAGTCCTACAATGAGCAGTTCTTC. This gives the protein CASSLYRAQSYNEQFF.

This clonotype has at least ten counts. The chain combines TRBV5-1 with TRBJ2-1, with D possibly TRBD2 on 6 matching bases. Germline V gene data show CDR1 as SGHRS and CDR2 as YFSETQ. This CDR3 has 15 residues. V gave up 3 bases and J gave up 0 bases, with 10 bases separating them. The CDR3 DNA is TGCGCCAGCAGCTGGGTCGGGAGCTCCTACAATGAGCAGTTCTTC. Residues: CASSWVGSSYNEQFF.

This clonotype was counted many times. This rearrangement joins TRBV11-2 to TRBJ2-3, with TRBD2 matching 7 bases. The trim removed 5 bases at V and 0 bases at J, leaving 14 bases unmatched. The CDR3 has 18 amino acids. CDR1 and CDR2 (germline): SGHAT, FQNNGV. CDR3 nucleotides: TGTGCCAGCAGCGACTCGCCGGGACTAAAGATAAGCACAGATACGCAGTATTTT. It codes for CASSDSPGLKISTDTQYF.

In this sample, this clonotype turned up many times. J is TRBJ1-4 and V is TRBV20-1, with TRBD1 matching 9 bases. This CDR3 spans 13 amino acids. Trimming cost V 3 bases and J 8 bases; bases outside gene matches: 4. From germline, CDR1 is DFQATT and CDR2 SNEGSKA (reference sequence). The CDR3 loop is CSARGQGKEKLFF. CDR3 bases: TGCAGTGCTAGGGGACAGGGAAAGGAAAAACTGTTTTTT.

This clonotype has at least ten counts. This chain joins TRBV30 and TRBJ1-1, with D maybe TRBD1 (5 bases). The CDR3 sequence is 18 residues long. Per the germline V gene, CDR1 is GTSNPN and CDR2 is SVGIG (reference sequence). V shed 0 bases and J shed 0 bases, with 20 bases lying between them. This chain's CDR3 is CAWSVPDAGYRMNTEAFF. CDR3 sequence (DNA): TGTGCCTGGAGTGTACCAGATGCAGGGTATAGAATGAACACTGAAGCTTTCTTT.